A selection of T cell receptor beta chains follows, all from one sample in a study of blood T cell repertoires in COVID-19. Clones were read by immunoSEQ multiplex PCR, and TCRdb kept only the in-frame ones, dropping some. The table lists around 130,000 clones, over 75% of them singletons, with approximately 4.5% in the top ten. The sequencing sample was made of peripheral blood. The receptors originated from a woman in her 70s with acute or convalescent COVID-19. CDR3s include the opening cysteine and the closing phenylalanine or tryptophan. D genes are given only for firm matches. Clone size, where shown, is once, few, many, or a class for clones that have expanded.

size,J,D,length,V,DNA,CDR3
-,TRBJ2-1,-,13,TRBV7-3,TGTGCCAGCAGCTTAGGACAGTACAATGAGCAGTTCTTC,CASSLGQYNEQFF
-,TRBJ2-2,TRBD1,14,TRBV4-3,TGCGCCAGCAGCCTGGGACAGGGTGTCGGGGAGCTGTTTTTT,CASSLGQGVGELFF
-,TRBJ2-3,TRBD2,17,TRBV15,TGTGCCACCAGCAGAGATCATTCGGAGCGGGGAAGGGATACGCAGTATTTT,CATSRDHSERGRDTQYF
-,TRBJ1-2,TRBD1,17,TRBV5-6,TGTGCCAGCAGCTGGAGGGGACAGGGAAGGGTGAACTATGGCTACACCTTC,CASSWRGQGRVNYGYTF
-,TRBJ1-1,-,14,TRBV9,TGTGCCAGCAGCGCACAACGACGGGTCACTGAAGCTTTCTTT,CASSAQRRVTEAFF
-,TRBJ2-1,-,13,TRBV19,TGTGCCAGTAGTACTGGACAGTACAATGAGCAGTTCTTC,CASSTGQYNEQFF
-,TRBJ2-7,TRBD2,15,TRBV7-2,TGTGCCAGCAGCTTAGGCGGCAGCGGGGGGGCGGAGCAGTACTTC,CASSLGGSGGAEQYF
-,TRBJ2-7,TRBD1,15,TRBV4-3,TGCGCCAGCAGTTCCGGGACAGGGTTTTCCTACGAGCAGTACTTC,CASSSGTGFSYEQYF
-,TRBJ2-5,-,15,TRBV14,TGTGCCAGCAGCCACTTAAAGCTGGACCAAGAGACCCAGTACTTC,CASSHLKLDQETQYF
-,TRBJ2-1,-,12,TRBV27,TGTGCCAGCAGTCAACGGGGTTATGAGCAGTTCTTC,CASSQRGYEQFF
-,TRBJ2-3,-,15,TRBV5-1,TGCGCCAGCAGCGAGGTGAGCTCTAGCACAGATACGCAGTATTTT,CASSEVSSSTDTQYF
once,TRBJ2-2,TRBD1,14,TRBV29-1,TGCAGCGTTGCACAGGGGGTGGACACCGGGGAGCTGTTTTTT,CSVAQGVDTGELFF
-,TRBJ2-1,-,15,TRBV10-3,TGTGCCATCAGTGAGCAGGGCGGGGCCTACAATGAGCAGTTCTTC,CAISEQGGAYNEQFF
-,TRBJ1-6,TRBD1,15,TRBV19,TGTGCCAGTAGTATGGGACAGGGGATCGGTTCACCCCTCCACTTT,CASSMGQGIGSPLHF
-,TRBJ2-5,TRBD2,16,TRBV6-5,TGTGCCAGCAGTTACTCGTTCCAGCGGGGCCAAGAGACCCAGTACTTC,CASSYSFQRGQETQYF
-,TRBJ1-4,TRBD1,13,TRBV12-3/TRBV12-4,TGTGCCAGCCGGACAGGTGGGGGTGAAAAACTGTTTTTT,CASRTGGGEKLFF
-,TRBJ2-6,TRBD2,15,TRBV6-5,TGTGCCAGCTTTAGCGGGGGGGCCGGGGCCAACGTCCTGACTTTC,CASFSGGAGANVLTF
-,TRBJ1-5,TRBD1,15,TRBV19,TGTGCCAGTAGTATGGAGGGGGCAAGCAATCAGCCCCAGCATTTT,CASSMEGASNQPQHF
-,TRBJ1-2,-,15,TRBV4-3,TGCGCCAGCAGCCAAGATCTGTTACAGTACTATGGCTACACCTTC,CASSQDLLQYYGYTF
-,TRBJ1-2,-,14,TRBV6-5,TGTGCCAGCAGGTTGGGCCAGCTCCCCTATGGCTACACCTTC,CASRLGQLPYGYTF